The 4 T cell receptor beta chains below were found in one sample sequenced in a study of radiation and T cells in renal cell carcinoma. Time point indicated: baseline pretreatment blood. Treatment in this sample: 15 Gy SBRT to primary tumor, nephrectomy 4 weeks later. Profiling relied on immunoSEQ multiplex PCR, and the TCRdb table lists in-frame clones only, not all of them. The table lists 150,000 or so clones, approximately 87% of them singletons. Sequences were derived from blood, sampled from a patient whose treatment included radiotherapy and nephrectomy. The receptors here all came from a woman between 50 and 59 years old with renal cell carcinoma.

J is TRBJ2-5 and V is TRBV15; 9 nucleotides align to TRBD1. The CDR3 runs 14 residues. Trimming at V came to 4 bases and at J to 4 bases, leaving 4 bases not matched to a gene. Germline lookup yields CDR1 LNHNV and CDR2 YYDKDF (reference sequence). CDR3 in DNA: TGTGCCACCAGCACTCGACAGGGGGGAGAGACCCAGTACTTC. This encodes CATSTRQGGETQYF.

This clone turned up a few times. The chain has TRBV5-6 and TRBJ2-7; 7 bases agree with TRBD2. J was trimmed by 2 bases and V by 4 bases; bases with no gene match: 3. Germline values: CDR1 SGHDT, CDR2 YYEEEE. CDR3 length equals 13 residues. The CDR3 here is CASSRGTTYEQYF. In nucleotides, the CDR3 is TGTGCCAGCAGCCGTGGGACTACCTACGAGCAGTACTTC. Variable domain in full (rest from reference TRBV5-6 and TRBJ2-7): DAGVTQSPTHLIKTRGQQVTLRCSPKSGHDTVSWYQQALGQGPQFIFQYYEEEERQRGNFPDRFSGHQFPNYSSELNVNALLLGDSALYLCASSRGTTYEQYFGPGTRLTVT.

This clone was recorded only once. V is TRBV5-6 and J is TRBJ2-1; 9 bases map to TRBD2. Losses at the gene ends were 6 bases for V and 9 bases for J; bases not matched to a gene: 19. Per germline, CDR1 SGHDT and CDR2 YYEEEE. The CDR3 loop spans 17 amino acids. CDR3 nucleotides: TGTGCCAGCACCGACGACGGGACTAGCCCGCGGTGGGGTGAGCAGTTCTTC. Its translation is CASTDDGTSPRWGEQFF.

This rearrangement joins TRBV6-5 to TRBJ1-1; tentative D call: TRBD1 (5 bases). CDR1 is MNHEY, CDR2 SVGAGI, per germline. The CDR3 spans 15 residues. Trimming left V 2 bases short and J 0 bases short, with 10 bases between. The CDR3 DNA is TGTGCCAGCAGTTACAGCCAGGGCATGAACACTGAAGCTTTCTTT. It specifies CASSYSQGMNTEAFF.